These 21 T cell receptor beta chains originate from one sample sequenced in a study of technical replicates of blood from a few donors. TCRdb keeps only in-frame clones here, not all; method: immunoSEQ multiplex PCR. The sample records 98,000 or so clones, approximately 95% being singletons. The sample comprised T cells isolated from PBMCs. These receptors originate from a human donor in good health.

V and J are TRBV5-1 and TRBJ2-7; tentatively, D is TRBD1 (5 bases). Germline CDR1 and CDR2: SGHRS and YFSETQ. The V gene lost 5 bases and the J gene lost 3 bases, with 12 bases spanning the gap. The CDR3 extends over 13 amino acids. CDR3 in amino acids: CASRADTYYEQYF. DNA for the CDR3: TGCGCCAGCAGGGCGGACACTTACTACGAGCAGTACTTC. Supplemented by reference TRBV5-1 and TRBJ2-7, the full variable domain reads KAGVTQTPRYLIKTRGQQVTLSCSPISGHRSVSWYQQTPGQGLQFLFEYFSETQRNKGNFPGRFSGRQFSNSRSEMNVSTLELGDSALYLCASRADTYYEQYFGPGTRLTVT.

The CDR3 here is CASSLEVQATDTQYF. DNA for the CDR3: TGCGCCAGCAGCTTGGAGGTACAGGCTACAGATACGCAGTATTTT. The chain carries TRBV5-1 and TRBJ2-3, with D perhaps TRBD1 (5 bases). The germline V gene encodes CDR1 SGHRS and CDR2 YFSETQ. Trimming took 0 bases from V and 3 from J, leaving 11 bases between them. The CDR3 sequence is 15 residues long.

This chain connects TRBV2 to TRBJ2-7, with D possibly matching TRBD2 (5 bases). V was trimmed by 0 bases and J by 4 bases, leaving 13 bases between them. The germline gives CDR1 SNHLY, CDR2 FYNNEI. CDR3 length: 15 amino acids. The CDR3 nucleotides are TGTGCCAGCAGTGAAGCGCTTGGGCTAGCTTACGAGCAGTACTTC. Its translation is CASSEALGLAYEQYF.

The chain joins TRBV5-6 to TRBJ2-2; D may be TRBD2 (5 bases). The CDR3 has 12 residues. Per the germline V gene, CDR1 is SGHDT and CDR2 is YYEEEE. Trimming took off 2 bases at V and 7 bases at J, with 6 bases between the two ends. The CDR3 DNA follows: TGTGCCAGCAGCTTCGGGGTCGGGGAGCTGTTTTTT. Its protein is CASSFGVGELFF.

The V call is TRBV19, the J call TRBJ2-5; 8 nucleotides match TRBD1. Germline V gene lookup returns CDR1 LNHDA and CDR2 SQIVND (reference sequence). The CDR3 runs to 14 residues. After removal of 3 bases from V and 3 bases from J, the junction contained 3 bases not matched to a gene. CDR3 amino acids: CASSIWDRKETQYF. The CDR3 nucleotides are TGTGCCAGTAGTATTTGGGACAGGAAAGAGACCCAGTACTTC.

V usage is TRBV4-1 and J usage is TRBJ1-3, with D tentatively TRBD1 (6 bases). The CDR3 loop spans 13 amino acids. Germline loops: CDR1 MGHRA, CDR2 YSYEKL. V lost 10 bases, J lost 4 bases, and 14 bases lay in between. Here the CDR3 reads CATSQGNGNTIYF. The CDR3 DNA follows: TGCGCCACTTCCCAGGGGAACGGAAACACCATATATTTT.

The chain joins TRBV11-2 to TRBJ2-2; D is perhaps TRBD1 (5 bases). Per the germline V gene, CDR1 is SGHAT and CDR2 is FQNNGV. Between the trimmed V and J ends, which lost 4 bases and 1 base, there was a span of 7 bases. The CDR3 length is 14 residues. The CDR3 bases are TGTGCCAGCAGCTCTACAGGGAACACCGGGGAGCTGTTTTTT. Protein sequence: CASSSTGNTGELFF.

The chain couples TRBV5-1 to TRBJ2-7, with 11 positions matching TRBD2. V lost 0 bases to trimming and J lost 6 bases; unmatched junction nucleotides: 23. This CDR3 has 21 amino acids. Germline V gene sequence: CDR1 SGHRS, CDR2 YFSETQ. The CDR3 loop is CASSLVWRDRSRQTSGTEQYF. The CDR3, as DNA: TGCGCCAGCAGCTTGGTTTGGAGAGACAGAAGCCGCCAGACTAGCGGGACCGAGCAGTACTTC. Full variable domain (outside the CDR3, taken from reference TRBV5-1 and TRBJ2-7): KAGVTQTPRYLIKTRGQQVTLSCSPISGHRSVSWYQQTPGQGLQFLFEYFSETQRNKGNFPGRFSGRQFSNSRSEMNVSTLELGDSALYLCASSLVWRDRSRQTSGTEQYFGPGTRLTVT.

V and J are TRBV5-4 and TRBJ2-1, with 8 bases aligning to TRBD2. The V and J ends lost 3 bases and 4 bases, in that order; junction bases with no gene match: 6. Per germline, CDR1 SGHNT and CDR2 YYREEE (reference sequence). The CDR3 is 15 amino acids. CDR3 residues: CASSSPGLEYNEQFF. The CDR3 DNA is TGTGCCAGCAGCTCCCCGGGACTAGAGTACAATGAGCAGTTCTTC.

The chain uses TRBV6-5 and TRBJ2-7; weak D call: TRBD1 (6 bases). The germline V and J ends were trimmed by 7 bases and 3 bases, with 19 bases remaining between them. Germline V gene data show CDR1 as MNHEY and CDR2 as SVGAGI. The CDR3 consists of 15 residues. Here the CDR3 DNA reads TGTGCCAGCATGGGCCTGACAGGAGGCGACTACGAGCAGTACTTC. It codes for CASMGLTGGDYEQYF.

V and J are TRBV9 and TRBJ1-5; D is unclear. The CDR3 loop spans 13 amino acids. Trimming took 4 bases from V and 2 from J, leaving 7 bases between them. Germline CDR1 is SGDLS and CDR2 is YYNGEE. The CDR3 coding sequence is TGTGCCAGCAGCCCTGGAGGCAATCAGCCCCAGCATTTT. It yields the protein CASSPGGNQPQHF.

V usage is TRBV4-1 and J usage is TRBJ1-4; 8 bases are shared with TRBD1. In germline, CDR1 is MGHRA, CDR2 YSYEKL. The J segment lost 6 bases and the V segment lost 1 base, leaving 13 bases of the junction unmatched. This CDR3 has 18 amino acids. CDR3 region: CASSQVSRGRVQDEKLFF. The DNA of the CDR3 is TGCGCCAGCAGCCAAGTATCCAGGGGGCGCGTCCAAGATGAAAAACTGTTTTTT.

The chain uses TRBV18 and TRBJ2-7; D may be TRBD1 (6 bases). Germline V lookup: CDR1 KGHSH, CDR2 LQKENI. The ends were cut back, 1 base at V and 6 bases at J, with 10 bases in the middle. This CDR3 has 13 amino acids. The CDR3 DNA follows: TGTGCCAGCTCACCACAGGGCAGGGGCGAGCAGTACTTC. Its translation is CASSPQGRGEQYF. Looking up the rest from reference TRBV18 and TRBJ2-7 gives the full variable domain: NAGVMQNPRHLVRRRGQEARLRCSPMKGHSHVYWYRQLPEEGLKFMVYLQKENIIDESGMPKERFSAEFPKEGPSILRIQQVVRGDSAAYFCASSPQGRGEQYFGPGTRLTVT.

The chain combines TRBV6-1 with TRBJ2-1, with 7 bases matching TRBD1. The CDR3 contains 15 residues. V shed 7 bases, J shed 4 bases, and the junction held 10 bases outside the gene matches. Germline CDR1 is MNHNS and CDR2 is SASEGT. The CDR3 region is CASTISTGNYNEQFF. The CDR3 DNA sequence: TGTGCCAGCACGATTTCGACAGGGAATTACAATGAGCAGTTCTTC.

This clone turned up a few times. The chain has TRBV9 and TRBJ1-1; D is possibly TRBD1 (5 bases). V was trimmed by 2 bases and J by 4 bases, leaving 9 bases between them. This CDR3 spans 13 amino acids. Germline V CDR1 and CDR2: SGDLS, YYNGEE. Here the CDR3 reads CASSVGGFTEAFF. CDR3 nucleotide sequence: TGTGCCAGCAGCGTCGGGGGGTTCACTGAAGCTTTCTTT.

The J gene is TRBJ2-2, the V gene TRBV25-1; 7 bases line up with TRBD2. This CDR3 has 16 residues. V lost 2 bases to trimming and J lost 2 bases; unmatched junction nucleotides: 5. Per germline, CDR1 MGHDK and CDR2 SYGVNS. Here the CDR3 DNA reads TGTGCCAGCAGTGAACTAGGCGGGAGTAACACCGGGGAGCTGTTTTTT. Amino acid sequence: CASSELGGSNTGELFF.

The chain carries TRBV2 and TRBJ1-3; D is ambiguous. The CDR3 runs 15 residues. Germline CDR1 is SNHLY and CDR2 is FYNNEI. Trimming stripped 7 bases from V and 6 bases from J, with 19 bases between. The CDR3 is CASNRFEVLENTIYF. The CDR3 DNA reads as TGTGCCAGCAATCGTTTCGAGGTTTTAGAAAACACCATATATTTT.

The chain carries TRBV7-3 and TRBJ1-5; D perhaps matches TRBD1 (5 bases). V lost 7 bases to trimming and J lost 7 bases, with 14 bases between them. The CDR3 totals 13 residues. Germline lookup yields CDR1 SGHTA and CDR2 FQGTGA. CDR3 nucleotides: TGTGCCAGCATTGTCGGCAGGGCACAGCCCCAGCATTTT. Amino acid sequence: CASIVGRAQPQHF.

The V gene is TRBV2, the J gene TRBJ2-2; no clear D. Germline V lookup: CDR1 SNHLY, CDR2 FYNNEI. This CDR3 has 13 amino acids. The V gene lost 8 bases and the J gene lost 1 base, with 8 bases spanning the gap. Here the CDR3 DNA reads TGTGCCAGCTCTGCAGGGAACACCGGGGAGCTGTTTTTT. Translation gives CASSAGNTGELFF.

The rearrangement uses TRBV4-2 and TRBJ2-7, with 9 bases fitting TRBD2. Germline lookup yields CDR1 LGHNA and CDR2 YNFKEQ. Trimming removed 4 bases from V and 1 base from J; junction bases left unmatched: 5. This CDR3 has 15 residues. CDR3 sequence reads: CASSPRLAESYEQYF. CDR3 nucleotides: TGTGCCAGCAGCCCCCGACTAGCGGAGTCCTACGAGCAGTACTTC.

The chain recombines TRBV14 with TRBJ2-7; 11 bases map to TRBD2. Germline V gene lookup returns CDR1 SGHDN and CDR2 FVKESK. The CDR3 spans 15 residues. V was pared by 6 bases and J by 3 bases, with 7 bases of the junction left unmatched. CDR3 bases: TGTGCCAGCAGTAACGGACTAGCGGGCATCTACGAGCAGTACTTC. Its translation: CASSNGLAGIYEQYF.